The 20 T cell receptor beta chains listed next were all sequenced from one sample in a study. The TRBV12-4/TRBJ1-2 clonotypes were amplified using barcode primers with ligated adaptors. MiXCR, run by TCRdb on the multiplex PCR reads, gives a single entry per CDR3 protein. The sample has about 2,200 distinct CDR3 sequences, 0.95% to 1.1% seen once. The sorted Tregs were CD4+CD25+CD127-/low cells. The sequencing sample was made of tumor-infiltrating Tregs sorted from the breast tumor. These TCRs come from a female donor with breast cancer.

By proportion, this clonotype is medium-sized. The rearrangement uses TRBV12-3 or TRBV12-4 and TRBJ1-2, with 7 bases aligning to TRBD1. Trimming cost V 3 bases and J 3 bases; bases outside gene matches: 1. This CDR3 contains 13 residues. The CDR3 sequence is CASSFDRDYGYTF. The CDR3 DNA reads TGTGCCAGCAGTTTCGACAGGGACTATGGCTACACCTTC.

This clonotype is categorized as medium-sized (0.01 to 0.1%). The CDR3 nucleotides are TGTGCCAGCAGCCGAGCAACGGGACGGAGCCTCTATGGCTACACCTTC. Translating gives CASSRATGRSLYGYTF. The chain recombines TRBV12-3 or TRBV12-4 with TRBJ1-2; D might be TRBD1 (5 bases). Trimming pared 6 bases from V and 4 bases from J, leaving 21 bases between. This CDR3 comprises 16 residues.

At least ten counts were recorded for this clonotype. The gene calls are TRBV12-3 or TRBV12-4 and TRBJ1-2; no firm D call. Trimming left V 1 base short and J 1 base short, with 4 bases between. There are 13 residues in the CDR3. The CDR3 sequence: CASSLVINYGYTF. CDR3 DNA: TGTGCCAGCAGTTTAGTCATTAACTATGGCTACACCTTC.

This clonotype is deemed medium-sized (0.01 to 0.1%). This chain joins TRBV12-3 or TRBV12-4 and TRBJ1-2; tentative D call: TRBD1 (5 bases). V lost 5 bases and J 6 bases, leaving 19 bases between the germline ends. The CDR3 is made up of 15 amino acids. This CDR3 is CASSLNGQGGHGYTF. The CDR3, as DNA: TGTGCCAGCAGTCTTAATGGGCAGGGCGGCCATGGCTACACCTTC.

This clonotype is judged medium-sized. The chain is built from TRBV12-3 or TRBV12-4 and TRBJ1-2; D remains ambiguous. V gave up 2 bases and J gave up 2 bases, with 9 bases separating them. CDR3 length: 14 amino acids. CDR3 nucleotides: TGTGCCAGCAGTTTAAGTCAACCAAACTATGGCTACACCTTC. This codes for CASSLSQPNYGYTF.

By its share, this clonotype is medium-sized (0.01 to 0.1%). The V and J genes are TRBV12-3 or TRBV12-4 and TRBJ1-2, with D maybe TRBD1 (6 bases). The CDR3 runs 13 residues. V lost 6 bases to trimming and J lost 5 bases, with 13 bases between them. CDR3 loop: CASRLGHQYGYTF. As DNA, the CDR3 is TGTGCCAGCAGGTTGGGACATCAATATGGCTACACCTTC.

By its share, this clonotype is medium-sized. This chain joins TRBV12-3 or TRBV12-4 and TRBJ1-2, with D maybe TRBD1 (6 bases). Trimming cost V 6 bases and J 8 bases, with 19 bases left between them. This CDR3 has 14 amino acids. The CDR3: CASRLTDSAEGYTF. The CDR3 DNA sequence: TGTGCCAGCAGGCTCACGGACAGCGCAGAGGGCTACACCTTC.

In this sample, this clonotype turned up many times. V is TRBV12-3 or TRBV12-4 and J is TRBJ1-2, with D uncertain. The CDR3 sequence is 14 residues long. V lost 3 bases and J lost 5, with 13 bases in between. CDR3 bases: TGTGCCAGCAGTTTTGTGAACCCAAGTTATGGCTACACCTTC. It encodes CASSFVNPSYGYTF.

This clonotype is categorized as medium-sized (0.01 to 0.1%). This rearrangement joins TRBV12-3 or TRBV12-4 to TRBJ1-2; D gene uncertain. The V end was cut by 3 bases, the J end by 4 bases, with 6 bases between. The CDR3 is 12 amino acids. The DNA for the CDR3 is TGTGCCAGCAGTTTCGAGAGCTATGGCTACACCTTC. The encoded protein is CASSFESYGYTF.

This clonotype qualifies as medium-sized. The chain uses TRBV12-3 or TRBV12-4 and TRBJ1-2; D perhaps matches TRBD1 (5 bases). Trimming cost V 2 bases and J 5 bases, with 15 bases left between them. This CDR3 region has 15 residues. Written as DNA, the CDR3 is TGTGCCAGCAGTTTAACCCTGAGGGGCAGGTATGGCTACACCTTC. The encoded protein is CASSLTLRGRYGYTF.

In this sample, this clonotype turned up many times. V and J are TRBV12-3 or TRBV12-4 and TRBJ1-2, with 8 nucleotides matching TRBD1. J lost 4 bases, V lost 6 bases, and 13 bases had no gene match. The CDR3 contains 16 residues. The CDR3 sequence is CASSTRTGNSGYGYTF. For the CDR3, the DNA is TGTGCCAGCAGCACCCGGACAGGGAATAGCGGCTATGGCTACACCTTC.

Judged by abundance, this clonotype is medium-sized (0.01 to 0.1%). The chain combines TRBV12-3 or TRBV12-4 with TRBJ1-2; D unclear. The CDR3 loop spans 14 amino acids. The V gene lost 8 bases and the J gene lost 4 bases, with 17 bases spanning the gap. The CDR3 region has the DNA TGTGCCAGCGCTTCTTGGAGCCAGCTCTATGGCTACACCTTC. Amino acid sequence: CASASWSQLYGYTF.

Relative to its sample, this clonotype is medium-sized. The rearrangement joins TRBV12-3 or TRBV12-4 to TRBJ1-2; TRBD1 might be the D (6 bases). The CDR3 spans 12 residues. V gave up 3 bases and J gave up 8 bases, with 10 bases separating them. CDR3 in amino acids: CASSFDRKGYTF. CDR3 nucleotide sequence: TGTGCCAGCAGTTTCGACAGGAAAGGCTACACCTTC.

This clonotype is medium-sized. This chain connects TRBV12-3 or TRBV12-4 to TRBJ1-2; D not resolved. V shed 5 bases and J shed 3 bases, with 10 bases lying between them. CDR3 length: 13 residues. The DNA for the CDR3 is TGTGCCAGCAGTCTCCGGACGGACTATGGCTACACCTTC. This gives the protein CASSLRTDYGYTF.

This clonotype appeared many times. The CDR3 region is CASTGHTWVGYTF. CDR3 in DNA: TGTGCCAGCACGGGACACACATGGGTAGGCTACACCTTC. The gene calls are TRBV12-3 or TRBV12-4 and TRBJ1-2; possible D gene TRBD1, 6 bases. Trimming cost V 7 bases and J 8 bases, with 17 bases left between them. This CDR3 contains 13 residues.

Sample share makes this clonotype medium-sized (0.01 to 0.1%). The genes are TRBV12-3 or TRBV12-4 and TRBJ1-2; no definite D call. V was clipped by 1 base and J by 7 bases, with 10 bases between them. The CDR3 is 13 amino acids. The CDR3 bases are TGTGCCAGCAGTTTAGTTTCCGCTGGTGGCTACACCTTC. The encoded protein is CASSLVSAGGYTF.

This clonotype is classed as medium-sized. The rearrangement uses TRBV12-3 or TRBV12-4 and TRBJ1-2; D unresolved. This CDR3 spans 13 amino acids. V was clipped by 5 bases and J by 5 bases, with 12 bases between them. CDR3 in amino acids: CASSPSHGYGYTF. CDR3 coding DNA: TGTGCCAGCAGTCCATCACACGGATATGGCTACACCTTC.

This clonotype occurred many times. This sequence joins TRBV12-3 or TRBV12-4 and TRBJ1-2; a weak D match, TRBD1 (5 bases). V was pared by 3 bases and J by 2 bases, with 7 bases between. The CDR3 is made up of 13 amino acids. The DNA for the CDR3 is TGTGCCAGCAGTTTGGACATAAACTATGGCTACACCTTC. Its protein is CASSLDINYGYTF.

This clonotype is medium-sized. The chain carries TRBV12-3 or TRBV12-4 and TRBJ1-2, with no clear D. V was pared by 1 base and J by 6 bases, with 6 bases between. The CDR3 runs to 12 residues. The CDR3 sequence is CASSLVPDGYTF. CDR3 nucleotides: TGTGCCAGCAGTTTAGTGCCTGATGGCTACACCTTC.

This clonotype is large. The rearrangement uses TRBV12-3 or TRBV12-4 and TRBJ1-2; 7 bases line up with TRBD1. This CDR3 has 12 residues. V trimming: 8 bases; J trimming: 4 bases; junction bases outside the gene matches: 4. The CDR3 DNA sequence: TGTGCCAGCGGGGACAGCCCCTATGGCTACACCTTC. It is translated as CASGDSPYGYTF.